A selection of T cell receptor beta chains follows, all from one sample in a study of blood T cell repertoires in COVID-19. The assay was immunoSEQ multiplex PCR, and TCRdb's table has in-frame clones only and misses some. The sample records 250,000 to 300,000 clones, about 85% being singletons. Sequencing input: peripheral blood. The receptors stem from a woman aged 45-65 years who had recovered from COVID-19. CDR3s include the opening cysteine and the closing phenylalanine or tryptophan. Some rows mark clone size as missing; the rest say once, few, many or name a class of expanded clone.

v_gene	j_gene	abundance	CDR3aa
TRBV6-2/TRBV6-3	TRBJ2-2	.	CASSYPRGLSGELFF
TRBV27	TRBJ1-3	.	CASSPRQGARNTIYF
TRBV7-2	TRBJ1-5	few	CASSLYGGYSNQPQHF
TRBV7-9	TRBJ1-4	.	CASRDRGDEKLFF
TRBV5-4	TRBJ1-1	.	CASSSGQGYTEAFF
TRBV7-2	TRBJ2-7	.	CASSLMSGNLYEQYF
TRBV5-8	TRBJ2-2	.	CASSLGRPTNTGELFF
TRBV27	TRBJ2-1	.	CASSPHQTGNEQFF
TRBV18	TRBJ1-1	.	CASSPLSDRNTEAFF
TRBV29-1	TRBJ2-2	.	CSVRGTSLSGELFF
TRBV21-1	TRBJ1-5	few	CASSFPDPREYQPQHF
TRBV29-1	TRBJ2-5	once	CSVERLAPETQYF
TRBV6-4	TRBJ2-3	.	CASSDFSGTDTQYF
TRBV5-1	TRBJ2-5	.	CASRGLAGAPGETQYF
TRBV21-1	TRBJ1-2	.	CASSKKRGFGYGYTF
TRBV27	TRBJ2-2	.	CASRDTNTGELFF
TRBV28	TRBJ1-2	many	CASRRGQGYGYTF
TRBV14	TRBJ2-1	.	CASSQILGGNEQFF